Listed below are T cell receptor beta chains from one sample, sequenced in a study of T cell responses to AZD1222 COVID-19 vaccine. Generated by immunoSEQ multiplex PCR, the TCRdb table keeps only in-frame clones and is missing some. There are over 130,000 clones in the sample; around 94% occur only once, and less than 9.5% lies in the top ten. Sample: peripheral blood, taken 28 days after the second AZD1222 dose. Every receptor here comes from an adult who received the AZD1222 COVID-19 vaccine. Each CDR3 is given with its conserved first and last residue. D genes are given only for firm matches. Expanded clones get a size class; other rows say once, few or many, or leave the size out.

cdr3_aa cdr3_nt d_call clone_size j_call v_call
CASSFLGSGNTIYF TGTGCCAGCAGCTTTCTGGGCTCTGGAAACACCATATATTTT - - TRBJ1-3 TRBV11-2
CASSLGQGAYNEQFF TGCGCCAGCAGCTTGGGACAGGGGGCCTACAATGAGCAGTTCTTC TRBD1 - TRBJ2-1 TRBV5-1
CSVKNLYGYTF TGCAGTGTAAAAAACCTCTATGGCTACACCTTC - - TRBJ1-2 TRBV20-1
CASSPPGLTNYGYTF TGTGCCAGCAGCCCGCCCGGATTGACTAACTATGGCTACACCTTC - - TRBJ1-2 TRBV6-2/TRBV6-3
CASEGTRNEQFF TGTGCCAGCGAGGGGACTCGCAATGAGCAGTTCTTC - - TRBJ2-1 TRBV6-5
CASSIWDRGYQPQHF TGTGCCAGCAGCATTTGGGACAGGGGATATCAGCCCCAGCATTTT - - TRBJ1-5 TRBV21-1
CASSIEAGSAGYTF TGTGCCAGTAGTATCGAGGCAGGGTCCGCTGGCTACACCTTC - few TRBJ1-2 TRBV19
CAADGGDRIYQPQHF TGTGCTGCTGATGGGGGGGACAGGATTTATCAGCCCCAGCATTTT TRBD1 - TRBJ1-5 TRBV30
CASSQIHPGLAGESDTQYF TGCGCCAGCAGCCAAATCCACCCGGGACTAGCGGGAGAATCAGATACGCAGTATTTT TRBD2 - TRBJ2-3 TRBV5-1
CASCRDRTNSPLHF TGTGCCAGCTGCCGGGACAGGACGAATTCACCCCTCCACTTT TRBD1 once TRBJ1-6 TRBV6-5
CASSPGTGGQRDTQYF TGTGCCAGCAGCCCGGGGACAGGGGGCCAGAGAGATACGCAGTATTTT TRBD1 - TRBJ2-3 TRBV2
CASSYQGQGGEAFF TGTGCCAGCAGTTACCAGGGACAGGGTGGTGAAGCTTTCTTT TRBD1 once TRBJ1-1 TRBV6-5
CASSAPTGEGTEAFF TGTGCCAGCAGCGCCCCGACAGGAGAGGGGACTGAAGCTTTCTTT - - TRBJ1-1 TRBV9